Included here is one T cell receptor (beta chain) sequence, with context. Its antigen is currently unknown. The record originates from a study of vaccination effects on CD4 cells after COVID-19. Trimming took 3 bases from V and 2 from J; bases not matched to a gene: 5. This CDR3 region has 15 residues. The germline gives CDR1 SGHTA, CDR2 FQGTGA. TCRdb's copy holds only in-frame clones and misses some; the assay was immunoSEQ multiplex PCR. The sample lists about 63,000 clones; over 70% were seen once. ViraFEST expansion of antigen-specific CD4+ T cells with viral peptide pools preceded sequencing. A roughly ten-day culture period preceded the isolation of CD4+ T cells. Vaccine recipients, nucleocapsid antibody negative, had no prior SARS-CoV-2 infection. Whole-study results and caveats: Only a single clone (1 of 255 vaccine-induced clones in healthy vaccinees) cross-reacted with common cold coronaviruses. In the study, convalescent patients were few, and early post-infection timepoints were absent.

This receptor was taken from a human donor who received a COVID-19 vaccine. V is TRBV7-3 and J is TRBJ1-2; 8 nucleotides line up with TRBD1. The material was CD4+ T cells from PBMCs cultured with HCoV-OC43 spike peptides, obtained before COVID-19 vaccination. Indicated subset: HCoV-OC43 spike overlapping peptide pool stimulation. DNA of the CDR3: TGTGCCAGCAGCTTGGCACCAGGGGGCAACTATGGCTACACCTTC. It encodes CASSLAPGGNYGYTF.